The next 15 T cell receptor beta chains were all read from a single sample in a study of CD8 T cells in ankylosing spondylitis. TCRdb recomputed calls from the 5' RACE reads with MiXCR, one row per CDR3 protein. Among roughly 180,000 distinct CDR3 sequences listed, roughly 10% were seen once. The sequenced sample consisted of blood, either unsorted or a sorted T cell fraction (not recorded which). All receptors derive from a female donor with ankylosing spondylitis or in good health (not recorded which).

The J gene is TRBJ2-1, the V gene TRBV4-1, with 10 positions matching TRBD2. CDR1 and CDR2 from the germline V gene are MGHRA and YSYEKL. The CDR3 is 16 amino acids. The V gene end was trimmed by 10 bases and the J gene end by 9 bases; junction bases not matched to a gene: 18. CDR3 sequence: CATQPMVLAGEGEQFF. The CDR3, as DNA: TGCGCCACCCAGCCAATGGTCCTAGCGGGAGAGGGTGAGCAGTTCTTC.

This clonotype was observed at least ten times. The chain uses TRBV3-1 and TRBJ2-2; D is uncertain. In germline, CDR1 is LGHDT, CDR2 YNNKEL (reference sequence). The ends were cut back, 1 base at V and 3 bases at J, with 9 bases in the middle. The CDR3 loop spans 15 amino acids. CDR3 nucleotide sequence: TGTGCCAGCAGCCAAGGTGCCCGGGACACCGGGGAGCTGTTTTTT. As protein: CASSQGARDTGELFF. Full variable domain (outside the CDR3, taken from reference TRBV3-1 and TRBJ2-2): DTAVSQTPKYLVTQMGNDKSIKCEQNLGHDTMYWYKQDSKKFLKIMFSYNNKELIINETVPNRFSPKSPDKAHLNLHINSLELGDSAVYFCASSQGARDTGELFFGEGSRLTVL.

The genes are TRBV7-9 and TRBJ2-7, with D tentatively TRBD1 (5 bases). The CDR3 has 13 amino acids. V was trimmed by 7 bases and J by 4 bases, leaving 14 bases between them. Germline assignment: CDR1 SEHNR and CDR2 FQNEAQ (reference sequence). CDR3 bases: TGTGCCAGCAACAAACCGACAGAGTACGAGCAGTACTTC. Protein: CASNKPTEYEQYF.

This clonotype was seen only a few times. J is TRBJ2-1 and V is TRBV12-3 or TRBV12-4; no reliable D call. CDR3 length: 12 residues. Deletions cut 8 bases from V and 7 bases from J, with 12 bases between. The CDR3 sequence is CASALSTNEQFF. The CDR3 DNA reads as TGTGCCAGCGCCCTTTCTACTAATGAGCAGTTCTTC.

This rearrangement joins TRBV5-6 to TRBJ2-1; D is perhaps TRBD2 (6 bases). The germline V gene encodes CDR1 SGHDT and CDR2 YYEEEE. The CDR3 contains 15 residues. Deletions cut 5 bases from V and 3 bases from J, with 15 bases between. CDR3 coding DNA: TGTGCCAGCAGTTATAGCGGTAAATACTACAATGAGCAGTTCTTC. It codes for CASSYSGKYYNEQFF.

This clonotype has ten or more counts. The junction departs from germline at one end; a sequencing error may be responsible. The chain recombines TRBV20-1 with TRBJ2-7, with no clear D. This CDR3 contains 13 residues. The germline gives CDR1 DFQATT, CDR2 SNEGSKA (reference sequence). CDR3 bases: TGCAGTGCTCTTGGGCCTCACTCCCACGAGCAGTACTTC. This translates into CSALGPHSHEQYF.

The chain employs TRBV5-6 and TRBJ2-4; 10 bases are a match to TRBD2. The CDR3 contains 13 residues. The germline V gene encodes CDR1 SGHDT and CDR2 YYEEEE. V lost 4 bases, J lost 6 bases, and 1 base stayed unmatched. CDR3 amino acids: CASSPSGRNIQYF. CDR3 DNA sequence: TGTGCCAGCAGCCCTAGCGGGAGAAACATTCAGTACTTC.

The genes are TRBV20-1 and TRBJ1-5; 7 bases align to TRBD1. The CDR3 spans 14 residues. V lost 5 bases, J lost 6 bases, and 10 bases stayed unmatched. Germline CDR1 and CDR2: DFQATT and SNEGSKA (reference sequence). The CDR3 DNA reads TGCAGTGCTTCGTTTAGGGGGCCAAGTCAGCCCCAGCATTTT. Its protein product is CSASFRGPSQPQHF.

The chain has TRBV14 and TRBJ1-5; D is undetermined. Germline V CDR1 and CDR2: SGHDN, FVKESK. The CDR3 runs to 14 residues. The V and J ends lost 4 bases and 5 bases respectively, with 12 bases between them. The CDR3 nucleotides are TGTGCCAGCAGCCCCATGGACTGGGATCAGCCCCAGCATTTT. It translates to CASSPMDWDQPQHF.

This clonotype was seen a few times. The V and J genes are TRBV27 and TRBJ2-2, with D possibly matching TRBD2 (6 bases). The CDR3 consists of 15 residues. Between the trimmed V and J ends, which lost 3 bases and 2 bases, there was a span of 10 bases. From germline, CDR1 is MNHEY and CDR2 SMNVEV (reference sequence). This CDR3 reads CASSFTGVNTGELFF. DNA for the CDR3: TGTGCCAGCAGTTTTACGGGAGTTAACACCGGGGAGCTGTTTTTT.

This clonotype appeared a few times. The chain combines TRBV28 with TRBJ2-3; 7 bases agree with TRBD2. This CDR3 has 15 residues. V shed 2 bases and J 5 bases; nucleotides not matched to a gene: 7. Germline V lookup: CDR1 MDHEN, CDR2 SYDVKM. CDR3: CASSLRREWGDTQYF. The CDR3, as DNA: TGTGCCAGCAGTTTACGGCGGGAGTGGGGAGATACGCAGTATTTT.

V usage is TRBV2 and J usage is TRBJ1-1; D not certain. Looked up from germline, CDR1 is SNHLY and CDR2 is FYNNEI. This CDR3 is 13 amino acids long. The germline V and J ends were trimmed by 8 bases and 0 bases, with 10 bases remaining between them. This CDR3 is CASEYTVNTEAFF. CDR3 nucleotides: TGTGCCAGCGAGTACACAGTGAACACTGAAGCTTTCTTT.

The V and J genes are TRBV4-3 and TRBJ2-3, with 7 nucleotides matching TRBD2. With V trimmed by 0 bases and J by 5 bases, 5 bases remained unmatched. The CDR3 totals 15 residues. CDR1 and CDR2 from the germline V gene are LGHNA and YSLEER. The CDR3 nucleotides are TGCGCCAGCAGCCAAGACGGCGGGAGAAGAGATACGCAGTATTTT. It encodes CASSQDGGRRDTQYF.

This clonotype has ten or more counts. The J gene is TRBJ2-4, the V gene TRBV7-9; D is unclear. The CDR3 is made up of 12 amino acids. Deletions cut 6 bases from V and 8 bases from J, with 11 bases between. The germline V gene has CDR1 SEHNR and CDR2 FQNEAQ (reference sequence). CDR3 DNA: TGTGCCAGCAGGCACCGGGTGGACATTCAGTACTTC. It translates to CASRHRVDIQYF.

This clonotype was seen at least ten times. This chain uses TRBV7-9 with TRBJ2-7; D call uncertain. The CDR3 contains 12 residues. Germline assignment: CDR1 SEHNR and CDR2 FQNEAQ (reference sequence). V dropped 4 bases and J dropped 5 bases, with 9 bases sitting between them. CDR3 protein: CASSSDWHEQYF. Here the CDR3 DNA reads TGTGCCAGCAGCTCAGACTGGCACGAGCAGTACTTC.